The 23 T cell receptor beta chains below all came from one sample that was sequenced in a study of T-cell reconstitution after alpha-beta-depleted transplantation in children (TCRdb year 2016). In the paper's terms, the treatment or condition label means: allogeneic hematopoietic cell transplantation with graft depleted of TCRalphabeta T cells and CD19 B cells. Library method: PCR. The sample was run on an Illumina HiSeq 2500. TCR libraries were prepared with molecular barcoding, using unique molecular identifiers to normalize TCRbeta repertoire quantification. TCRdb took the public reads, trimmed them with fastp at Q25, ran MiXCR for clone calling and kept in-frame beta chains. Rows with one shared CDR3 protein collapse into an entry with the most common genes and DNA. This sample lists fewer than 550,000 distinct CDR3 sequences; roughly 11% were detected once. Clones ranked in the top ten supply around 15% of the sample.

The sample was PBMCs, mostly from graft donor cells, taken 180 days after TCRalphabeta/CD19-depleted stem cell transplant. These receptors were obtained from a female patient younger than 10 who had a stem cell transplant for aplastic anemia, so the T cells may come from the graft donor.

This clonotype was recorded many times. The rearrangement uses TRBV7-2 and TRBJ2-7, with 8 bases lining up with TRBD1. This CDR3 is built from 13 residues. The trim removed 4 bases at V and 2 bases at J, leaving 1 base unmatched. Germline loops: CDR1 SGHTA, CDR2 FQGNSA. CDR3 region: CASSWGQAYEQYV. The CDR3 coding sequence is TGTGCCAGCAGCTGGGGACAGGCCTACGAGCAGTACGTC.

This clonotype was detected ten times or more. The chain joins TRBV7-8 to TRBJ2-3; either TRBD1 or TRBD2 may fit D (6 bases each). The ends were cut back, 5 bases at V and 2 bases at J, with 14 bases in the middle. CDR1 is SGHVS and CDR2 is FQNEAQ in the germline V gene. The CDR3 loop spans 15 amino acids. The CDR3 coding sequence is TGTGCCAGCAGCCCAACTGGGGGGCCCACAGATACGCAGTATTTT. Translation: CASSPTGGPTDTQYF.

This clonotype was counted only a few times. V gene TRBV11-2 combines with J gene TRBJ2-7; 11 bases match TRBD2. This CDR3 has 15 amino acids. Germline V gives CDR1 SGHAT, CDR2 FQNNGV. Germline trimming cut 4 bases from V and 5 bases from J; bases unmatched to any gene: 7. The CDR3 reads CASSSQTSGVHEQYV. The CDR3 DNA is TGTGCCAGCAGCTCCCAGACTAGCGGGGTTCACGAGCAGTACGTC.

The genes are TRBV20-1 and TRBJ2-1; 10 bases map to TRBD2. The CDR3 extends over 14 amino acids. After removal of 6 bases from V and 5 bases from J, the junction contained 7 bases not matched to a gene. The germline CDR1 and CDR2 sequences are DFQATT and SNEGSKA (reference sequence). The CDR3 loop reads CSAFASGGHNEQFF. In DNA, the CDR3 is TGCAGTGCCTTCGCTAGCGGGGGCCACAATGAGCAGTTCTTC.

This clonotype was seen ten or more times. The CDR3 spells CASSERRQGRITDTQYF. The CDR3 DNA reads as TGTGCCAGCAGTGAGCGGAGACAGGGAAGGATCACAGATACGCAGTATTTT. V usage is TRBV2 and J usage is TRBJ2-3; TRBD1 aligns across 7 bases. CDR1 and CDR2 (germline): SNHLY, FYNNEI. J lost 2 bases, V lost 3 bases, and 11 bases had no gene match. The CDR3 consists of 17 residues. Variable domain in full (rest from reference TRBV2 and TRBJ2-3): EPEVTQTPSHQVTQMGQEVILRCVPISNHLYFYWYRQILGQKVEFLVSFYNNEISEKSEIFDDQFSVERPDGSNFTLKIRSTKLEDSAMYFCASSERRQGRITDTQYFGPGTRLTVL.

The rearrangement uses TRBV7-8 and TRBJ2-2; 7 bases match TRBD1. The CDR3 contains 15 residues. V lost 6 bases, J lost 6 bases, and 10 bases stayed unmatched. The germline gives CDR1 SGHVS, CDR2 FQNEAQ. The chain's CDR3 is CASRPIGGASGELFF. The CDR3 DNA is TGTGCCAGCAGGCCGATAGGGGGCGCTTCCGGGGAGCTGTTTTTT.

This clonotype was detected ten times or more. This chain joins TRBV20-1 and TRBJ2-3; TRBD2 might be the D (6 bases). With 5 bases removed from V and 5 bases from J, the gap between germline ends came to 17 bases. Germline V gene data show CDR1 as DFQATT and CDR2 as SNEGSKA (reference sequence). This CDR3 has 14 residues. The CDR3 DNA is TGCAGTGCTCCTCGTCCGGGAGAAATAGATACGCAGTATTTT. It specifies CSAPRPGEIDTQYF.

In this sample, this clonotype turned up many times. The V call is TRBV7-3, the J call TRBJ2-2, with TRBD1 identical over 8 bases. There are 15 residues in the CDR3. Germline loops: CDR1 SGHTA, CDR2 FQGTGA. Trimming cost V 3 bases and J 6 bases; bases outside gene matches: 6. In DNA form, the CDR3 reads TGTGCCAGCAGCTTCTCACACAGGGGGGCCGGGGAGCTGTTTTTT. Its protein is CASSFSHRGAGELFF.

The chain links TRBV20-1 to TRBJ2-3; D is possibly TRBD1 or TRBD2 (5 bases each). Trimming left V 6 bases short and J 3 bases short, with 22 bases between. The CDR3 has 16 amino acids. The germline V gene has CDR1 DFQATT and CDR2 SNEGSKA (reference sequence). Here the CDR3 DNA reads TGCAGTGCGCCCCTTGAGACAGCGGCGAGGACAGATACGCAGTATTTT. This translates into CSAPLETAARTDTQYF.

The CDR3 is CASSYPNSKTGTDTQYF. The CDR3 DNA follows: TGTGCCAGCAGTTACCCCAATTCAAAAACAGGCACAGATACGCAGTATTTT. This chain links TRBV6-5 with TRBJ2-3; D remains ambiguous. Germline V gene lookup returns CDR1 MNHEY and CDR2 SVGAGI. There are 17 residues in the CDR3. With 2 bases removed from V and 1 base from J, the gap between germline ends came to 16 bases.

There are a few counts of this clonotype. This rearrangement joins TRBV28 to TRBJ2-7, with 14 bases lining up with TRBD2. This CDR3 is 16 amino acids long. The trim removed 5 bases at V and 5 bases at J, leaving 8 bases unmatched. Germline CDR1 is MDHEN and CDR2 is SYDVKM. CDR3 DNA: TGTGCCAGCAGTCCCCGGACTAGCGGGAGGTTTAACGAGCAGTACGTC. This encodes CASSPRTSGRFNEQYV.

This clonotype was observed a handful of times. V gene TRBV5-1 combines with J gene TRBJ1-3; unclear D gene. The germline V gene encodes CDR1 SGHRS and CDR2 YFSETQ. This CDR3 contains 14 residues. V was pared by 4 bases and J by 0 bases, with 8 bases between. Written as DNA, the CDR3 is TGCGCCAGCAGCGACCGGGCCTCTGGAAACACCATATATTTT. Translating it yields CASSDRASGNTIYF.

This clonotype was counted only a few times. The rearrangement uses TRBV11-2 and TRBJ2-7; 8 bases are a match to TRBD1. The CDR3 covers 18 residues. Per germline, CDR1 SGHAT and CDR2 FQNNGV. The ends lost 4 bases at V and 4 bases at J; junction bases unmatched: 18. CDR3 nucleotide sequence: TGTGCCAGCAGCTCAATTAGGAGGGCCGTACAGGGGGAATACGAGCAGTACTTC. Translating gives CASSSIRRAVQGEYEQYF.

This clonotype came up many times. The chain's CDR3 is CASSPRDYRGGVQFF. The CDR3 nucleotides are TGTGCCAGCAGTCCCCGGGACTACCGCGGTGGTGTGCAGTTCTTC. The V call is TRBV6-1, the J call TRBJ2-1, with TRBD2 matching over 7 bases. Germline assignment: CDR1 MNHNS and CDR2 SASEGT. CDR3 length: 15 residues. J gave up 12 bases and V 5 bases, and 16 bases lay outside the gene matches.

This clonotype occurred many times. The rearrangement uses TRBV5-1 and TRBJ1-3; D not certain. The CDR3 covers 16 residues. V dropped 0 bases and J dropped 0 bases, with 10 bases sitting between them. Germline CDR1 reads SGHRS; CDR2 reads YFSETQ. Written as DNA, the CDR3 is TGCGCCAGCAGCTTGGCCCCGACGGACTCTGGAAACACCATATATTTT. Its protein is CASSLAPTDSGNTIYF.

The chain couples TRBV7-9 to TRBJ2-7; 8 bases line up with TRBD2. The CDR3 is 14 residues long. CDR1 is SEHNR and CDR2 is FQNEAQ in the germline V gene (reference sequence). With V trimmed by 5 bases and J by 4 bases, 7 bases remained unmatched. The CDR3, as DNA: TGTGCCAGCAGCGTTAGCGGGATACAATACGAGCAGTACTTC. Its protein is CASSVSGIQYEQYF.

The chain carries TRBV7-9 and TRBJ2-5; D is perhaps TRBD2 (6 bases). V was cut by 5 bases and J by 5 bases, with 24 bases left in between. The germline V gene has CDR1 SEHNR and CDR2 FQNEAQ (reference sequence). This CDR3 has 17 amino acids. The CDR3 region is CASSPLGREWELETQYF. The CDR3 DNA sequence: TGTGCCAGCAGCCCCCTCGGTCGGGAGTGGGAATTGGAGACCCAGTACTTC.

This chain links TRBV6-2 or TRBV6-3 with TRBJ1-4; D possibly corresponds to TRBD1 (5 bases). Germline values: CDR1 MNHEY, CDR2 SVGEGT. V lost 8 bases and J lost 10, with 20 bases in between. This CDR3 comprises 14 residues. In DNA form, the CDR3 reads TGTGCCAGCGCGCCCGGACGGCTCGGGGGAAAACTGTTTTTT. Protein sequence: CASAPGRLGGKLFF.

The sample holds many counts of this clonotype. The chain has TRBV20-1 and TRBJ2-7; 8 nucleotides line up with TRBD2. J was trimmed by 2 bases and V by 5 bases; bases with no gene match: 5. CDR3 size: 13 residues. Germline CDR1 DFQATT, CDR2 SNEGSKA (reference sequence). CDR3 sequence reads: CSARGLAAYEQYF. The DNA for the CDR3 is TGCAGTGCTCGCGGACTAGCAGCCTACGAGCAGTACTTC.

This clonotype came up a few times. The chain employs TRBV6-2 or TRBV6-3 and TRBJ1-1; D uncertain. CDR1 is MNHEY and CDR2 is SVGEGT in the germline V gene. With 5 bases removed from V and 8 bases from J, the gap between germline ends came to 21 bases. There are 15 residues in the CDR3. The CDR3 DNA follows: TGTGCCAGCAGTCCCCGCCTGAAAGCCGTTTGGGAAGCTTTCTTT. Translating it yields CASSPRLKAVWEAFF.

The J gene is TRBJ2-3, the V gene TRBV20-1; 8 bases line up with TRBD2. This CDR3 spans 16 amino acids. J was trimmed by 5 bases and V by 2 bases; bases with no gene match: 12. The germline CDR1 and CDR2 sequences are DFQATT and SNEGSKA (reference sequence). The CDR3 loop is CSARSMAGGTKDTQYF. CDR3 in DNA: TGCAGTGCTAGATCCATGGCGGGGGGAACAAAAGATACGCAGTATTTT.

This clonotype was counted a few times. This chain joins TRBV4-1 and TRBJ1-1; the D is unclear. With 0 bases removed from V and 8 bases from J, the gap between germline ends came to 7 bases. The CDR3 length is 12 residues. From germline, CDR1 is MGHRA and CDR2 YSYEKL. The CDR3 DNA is TGCGCCAGCAGCCAAGATCCCGGCGAAGCTTTCTTT. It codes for CASSQDPGEAFF.

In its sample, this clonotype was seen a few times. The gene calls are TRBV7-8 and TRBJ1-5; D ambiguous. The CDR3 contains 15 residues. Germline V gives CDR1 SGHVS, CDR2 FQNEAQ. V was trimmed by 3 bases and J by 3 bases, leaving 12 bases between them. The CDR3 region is CASSLGELYNQPQHF. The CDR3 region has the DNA TGTGCCAGCAGCTTGGGCGAGTTGTACAATCAGCCCCAGCATTTT.